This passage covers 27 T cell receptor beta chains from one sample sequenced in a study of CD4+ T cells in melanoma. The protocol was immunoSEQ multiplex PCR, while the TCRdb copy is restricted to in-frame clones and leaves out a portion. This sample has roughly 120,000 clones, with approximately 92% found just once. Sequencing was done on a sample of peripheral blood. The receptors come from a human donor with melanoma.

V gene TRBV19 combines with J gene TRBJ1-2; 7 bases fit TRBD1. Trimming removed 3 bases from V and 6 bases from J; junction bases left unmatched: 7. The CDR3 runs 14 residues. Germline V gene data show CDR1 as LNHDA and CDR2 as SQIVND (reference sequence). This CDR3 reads CASSMAGQSHGYTF. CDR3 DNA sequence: TGTGCCAGTAGTATGGCGGGACAGTCGCATGGCTACACCTTC.

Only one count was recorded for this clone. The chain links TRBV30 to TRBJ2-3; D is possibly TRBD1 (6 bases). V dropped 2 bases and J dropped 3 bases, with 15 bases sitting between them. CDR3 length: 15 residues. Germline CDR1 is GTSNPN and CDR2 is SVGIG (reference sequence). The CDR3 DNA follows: TGTGCCTGGAGTTCGGTGGGGGCCGAGACAGATACGCAGTATTTT. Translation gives CAWSSVGAETDTQYF.

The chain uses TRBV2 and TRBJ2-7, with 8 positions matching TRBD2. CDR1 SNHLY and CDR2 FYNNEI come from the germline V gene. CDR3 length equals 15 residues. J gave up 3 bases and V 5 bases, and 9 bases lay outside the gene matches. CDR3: CASSISTSAGYEQYF. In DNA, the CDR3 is TGTGCCAGCAGTATTTCGACTAGCGCAGGCTACGAGCAGTACTTC.

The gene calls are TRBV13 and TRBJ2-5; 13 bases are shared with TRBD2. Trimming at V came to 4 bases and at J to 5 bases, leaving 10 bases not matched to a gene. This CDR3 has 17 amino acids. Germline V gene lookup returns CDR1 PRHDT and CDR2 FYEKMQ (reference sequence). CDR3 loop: CASSYPTSGGGQETQYF. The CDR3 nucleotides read TGTGCCAGCAGCTACCCCACTAGCGGGGGGGGTCAGGAGACCCAGTACTTC.

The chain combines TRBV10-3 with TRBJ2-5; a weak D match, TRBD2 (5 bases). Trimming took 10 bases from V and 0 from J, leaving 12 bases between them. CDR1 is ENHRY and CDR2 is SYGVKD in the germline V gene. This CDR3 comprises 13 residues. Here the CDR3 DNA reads TGTGCCACCGCTACCGGGGACCAAGAGACCCAGTACTTC. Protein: CATATGDQETQYF.

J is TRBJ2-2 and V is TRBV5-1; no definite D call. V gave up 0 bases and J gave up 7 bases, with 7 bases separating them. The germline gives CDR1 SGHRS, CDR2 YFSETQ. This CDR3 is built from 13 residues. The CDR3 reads CASSLESVGELFF. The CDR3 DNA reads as TGCGCCAGCAGCTTGGAGTCAGTCGGGGAGCTGTTTTTT.

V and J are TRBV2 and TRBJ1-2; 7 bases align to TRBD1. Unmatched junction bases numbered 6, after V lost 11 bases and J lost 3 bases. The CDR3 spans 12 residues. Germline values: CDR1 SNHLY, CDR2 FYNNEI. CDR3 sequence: CASSTGYYGYTF. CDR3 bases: TGTGCCTCCTCGACAGGGTACTATGGCTACACCTTC.

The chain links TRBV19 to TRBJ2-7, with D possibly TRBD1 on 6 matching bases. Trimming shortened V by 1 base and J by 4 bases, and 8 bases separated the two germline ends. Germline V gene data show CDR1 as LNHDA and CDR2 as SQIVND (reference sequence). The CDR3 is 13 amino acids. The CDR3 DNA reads TGTGCCAGTAGTATAGGAGGGGGATACGAGCAGTACTTC. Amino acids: CASSIGGGYEQYF.

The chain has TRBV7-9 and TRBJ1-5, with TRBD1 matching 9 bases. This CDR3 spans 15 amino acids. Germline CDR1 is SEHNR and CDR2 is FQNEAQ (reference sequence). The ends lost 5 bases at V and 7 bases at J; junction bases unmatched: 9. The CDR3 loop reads CASSPAGQGDQPQHF. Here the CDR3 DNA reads TGTGCCAGCAGCCCAGCGGGACAGGGAGACCAGCCCCAGCATTTT.

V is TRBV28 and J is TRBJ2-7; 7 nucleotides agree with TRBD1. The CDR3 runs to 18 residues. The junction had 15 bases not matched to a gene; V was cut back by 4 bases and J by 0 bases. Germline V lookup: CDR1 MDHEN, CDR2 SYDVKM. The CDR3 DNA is TGTGCCAGCAGTTCTAGAGGTCGGCGGACAGGCCCCTCCTACGAGCAGTACTTC. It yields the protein CASSSRGRRTGPSYEQYF.

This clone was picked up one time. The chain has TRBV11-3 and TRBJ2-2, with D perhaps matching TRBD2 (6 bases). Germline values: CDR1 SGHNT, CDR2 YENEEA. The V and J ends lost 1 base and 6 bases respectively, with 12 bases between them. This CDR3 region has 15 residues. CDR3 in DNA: TGTGCCAGCAGCTTAGGCGGGACTGCGGCCGGGGAGCTGTTTTTT. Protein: CASSLGGTAAGELFF.

CDR3 in amino acids: CSVEGASLGYTF. In nucleotides, the CDR3 is TGCAGCGTTGAAGGGGCGTCCCTTGGCTACACCTTC. The chain combines TRBV29-1 with TRBJ1-2, with D uncertain. Trimming pared 1 base from V and 7 bases from J, leaving 10 bases between. Germline loops: CDR1 SQVTM, CDR2 ANQGSEA. There are 12 residues in the CDR3. The full variable domain, rest sourced from reference TRBV29-1 and TRBJ1-2, is SAVISQKPSRDICQRGTSLTIQCQVDSQVTMMFWYRQQPGQSLTLIATANQGSEATYESGFVIDKFPISRPNLTFSTLTVSNMSPEDSSIYLCSVEGASLGYTFGSGTRLTVV.

The CDR3 loop reads CASSNGYTEAFF. CDR3 sequence (DNA): TGTGCCAGCAGCAACGGATACACTGAAGCTTTCTTT. V gene TRBV28 combines with J gene TRBJ1-1; D gene ambiguous. Germline CDR1 MDHEN, CDR2 SYDVKM. CDR3 length: 12 amino acids. V lost 6 bases to trimming and J lost 3 bases, with 8 bases between them.

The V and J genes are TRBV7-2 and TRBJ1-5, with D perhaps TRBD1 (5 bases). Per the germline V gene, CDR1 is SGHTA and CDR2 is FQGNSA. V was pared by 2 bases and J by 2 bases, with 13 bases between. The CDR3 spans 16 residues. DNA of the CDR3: TGTGCCAGCAGCTTAATGGGCAGGGAGGGCAATCAGCCCCAGCATTTT. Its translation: CASSLMGREGNQPQHF.

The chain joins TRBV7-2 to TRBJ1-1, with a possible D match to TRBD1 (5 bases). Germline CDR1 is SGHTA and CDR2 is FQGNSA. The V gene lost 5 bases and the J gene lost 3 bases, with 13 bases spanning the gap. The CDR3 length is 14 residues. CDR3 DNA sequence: TGTGCCAGCAGCCCCGTCGGGGGGTACACTGAAGCTTTCTTT. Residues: CASSPVGGYTEAFF.

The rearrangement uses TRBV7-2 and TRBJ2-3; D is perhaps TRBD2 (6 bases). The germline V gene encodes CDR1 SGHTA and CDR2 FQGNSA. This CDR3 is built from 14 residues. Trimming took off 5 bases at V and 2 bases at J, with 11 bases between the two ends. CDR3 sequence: CASSGREYTDTQYF. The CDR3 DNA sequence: TGTGCCAGCAGCGGACGGGAGTACACAGATACGCAGTATTTT. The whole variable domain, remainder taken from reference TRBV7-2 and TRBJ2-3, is GAGVSQSPSNKVTEKGKDVELRCDPISGHTALYWYRQSLGQGLEFLIYFQGNSAPDKSGLPSDRFSAERTGGSVSTLTIQRTQQEDSAVYLCASSGREYTDTQYFGPGTRLTVL.

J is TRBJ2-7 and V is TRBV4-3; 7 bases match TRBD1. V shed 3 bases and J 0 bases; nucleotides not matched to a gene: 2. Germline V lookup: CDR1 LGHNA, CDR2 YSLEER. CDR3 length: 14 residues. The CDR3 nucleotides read TGCGCCAGCAGCCATAGACAGGGCTCCTACGAGCAGTACTTC. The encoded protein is CASSHRQGSYEQYF.

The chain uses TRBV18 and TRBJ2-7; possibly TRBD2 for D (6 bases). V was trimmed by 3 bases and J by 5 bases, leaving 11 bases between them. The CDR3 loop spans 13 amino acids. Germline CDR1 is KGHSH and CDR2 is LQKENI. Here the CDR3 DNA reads TGTGCCAGCTCACCGGGGGGAGCCCACGAGCAGTACTTC. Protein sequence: CASSPGGAHEQYF.

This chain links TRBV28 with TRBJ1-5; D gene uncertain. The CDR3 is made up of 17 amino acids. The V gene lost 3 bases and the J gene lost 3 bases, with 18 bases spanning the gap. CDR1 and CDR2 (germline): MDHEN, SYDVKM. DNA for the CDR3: TGTGCCAGCAGTTTTCCGGGCACCCGGGCCTCCAATCAGCCCCAGCATTTT. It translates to CASSFPGTRASNQPQHF.

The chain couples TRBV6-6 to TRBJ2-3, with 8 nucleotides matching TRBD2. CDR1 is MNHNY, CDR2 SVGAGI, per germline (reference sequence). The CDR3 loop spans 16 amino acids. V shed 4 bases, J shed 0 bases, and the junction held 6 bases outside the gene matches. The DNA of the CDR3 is TGTGCCAGCAGTTCCCGACTAGCGCCCAGCACAGATACGCAGTATTTT. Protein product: CASSSRLAPSTDTQYF.

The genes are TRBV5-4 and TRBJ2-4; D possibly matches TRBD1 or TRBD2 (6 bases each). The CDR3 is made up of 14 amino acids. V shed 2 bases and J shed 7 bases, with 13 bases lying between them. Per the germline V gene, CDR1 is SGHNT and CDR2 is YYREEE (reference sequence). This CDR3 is CASSLGGGRNIQYF. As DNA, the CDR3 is TGTGCCAGCAGCTTAGGAGGGGGGAGGAACATTCAGTACTTC.

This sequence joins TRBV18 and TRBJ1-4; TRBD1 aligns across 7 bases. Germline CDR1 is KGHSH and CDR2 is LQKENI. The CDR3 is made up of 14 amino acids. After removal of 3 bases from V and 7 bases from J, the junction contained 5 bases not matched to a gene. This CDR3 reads CASSPNRGSEKLFF. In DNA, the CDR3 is TGTGCCAGCTCACCTAACAGGGGTAGTGAAAAACTGTTTTTT.

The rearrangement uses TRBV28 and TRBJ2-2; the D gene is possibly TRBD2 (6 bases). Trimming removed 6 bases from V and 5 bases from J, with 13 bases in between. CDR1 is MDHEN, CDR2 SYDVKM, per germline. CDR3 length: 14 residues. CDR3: CASRINRGTGELFF. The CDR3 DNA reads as TGTGCCAGCAGGATAAACCGGGGGACCGGGGAGCTGTTTTTT.

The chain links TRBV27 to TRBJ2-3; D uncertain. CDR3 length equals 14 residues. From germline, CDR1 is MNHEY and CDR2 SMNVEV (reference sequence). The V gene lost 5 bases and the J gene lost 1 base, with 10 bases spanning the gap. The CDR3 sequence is CASSPGRRTDTQYF. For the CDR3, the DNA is TGTGCCAGCAGTCCAGGACGTCGCACAGATACGCAGTATTTT.

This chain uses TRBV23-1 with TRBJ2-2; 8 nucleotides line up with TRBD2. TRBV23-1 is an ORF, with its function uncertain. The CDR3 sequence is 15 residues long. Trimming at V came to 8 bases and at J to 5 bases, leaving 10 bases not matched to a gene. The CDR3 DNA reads TGCGCCAGCGTCACGGGACTAGGACCAACCGGGGAGCTGTTTTTT. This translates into CASVTGLGPTGELFF.

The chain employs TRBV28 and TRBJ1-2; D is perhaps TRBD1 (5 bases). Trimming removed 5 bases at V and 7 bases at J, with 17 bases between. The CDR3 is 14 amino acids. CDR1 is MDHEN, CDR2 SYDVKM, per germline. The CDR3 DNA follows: TGTGCCAGCAGTGAAGAGGGAAGGGACTCTGGCTACACCTTC. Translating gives CASSEEGRDSGYTF.

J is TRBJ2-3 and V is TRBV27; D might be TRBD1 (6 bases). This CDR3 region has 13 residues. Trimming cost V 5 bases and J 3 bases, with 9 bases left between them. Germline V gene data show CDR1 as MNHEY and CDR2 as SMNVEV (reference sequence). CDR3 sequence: CASSRRGTDTQYF. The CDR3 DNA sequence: TGTGCCAGCAGTCGCAGGGGAACAGATACGCAGTATTTT.